The rows below give T cell receptor beta chains drawn from one sample of a study of cytomegalovirus exposure and HLA in healthy donors. Sequencing was performed with immunoSEQ multiplex PCR; in TCRdb, only in-frame clones are kept and a portion is missing. The sample includes approximately 200,000 clones, about 90% of them seen just once. Source material: PBMCs. The origin of the receptors is a woman younger than 35 in good health and CMV-seronegative. The CDR3 runs from the conserved cysteine through the conserved F or W. The D gene is left open where the match is weak. Clone sizes are given selectively: once, few, many, or a class where the clone is expanded.

CDR3nt | CDR3aa | abundance | j_gene | v_gene | d_gene
TGTGCCTGGGACCGGGGGGGCGAGCAGTACTTC | CAWDRGGEQYF | - | TRBJ2-7 | TRBV30 | TRBD2
TGCGCCAGCAGCTTGGGTGGACAGGGTCGGTCTGGAAACACCATATATTTT | CASSLGGQGRSGNTIYF | - | TRBJ1-3 | TRBV5-1 | TRBD1
TGTGCCACGGGACAGGGGGCTTCTTTCACCATATATTTT | CATGQGASFTIYF | - | TRBJ1-3 | TRBV10-3 | TRBD1
TGTGCCAGCAGCGCCTTAGCGGGAACGTCAGATACGCAGTATTTT | CASSALAGTSDTQYF | - | TRBJ2-3 | TRBV6-5 | TRBD2
TGTGCCAGCAGTTTGGGACTAGCGGGAGAAAACGAGCAGTACTTC | CASSLGLAGENEQYF | once | TRBJ2-7 | TRBV27 | TRBD2
TGTGCCAGCAGAAGGACAGGGGTCGACAATGAGCAGTTCTTC | CASRRTGVDNEQFF | - | TRBJ2-1 | TRBV27 | TRBD1
TGTGCCAGCAGTTCCGGGACACCTTACAATGAGCAGTTCTTC | CASSSGTPYNEQFF | once | TRBJ2-1 | TRBV28 | -
TGCGCCAGCAGCCCTGCCCCCGGGGCGGGAGGGAACACTGAAGCTTTCTTT | CASSPAPGAGGNTEAFF | - | TRBJ1-1 | TRBV5-1 | -
TGTGCCATCAGTGAACAGGGCATTGAAGCTTTCTTT | CAISEQGIEAFF | - | TRBJ1-1 | TRBV10-3 | -
TGCGCCAGCAGCCCCGGGGACAGGGGGGTGGCAGATACGCAGTATTTT | CASSPGDRGVADTQYF | - | TRBJ2-3 | TRBV5-1 | TRBD1
TGTGCCAGCAACGACGAGGGAGGGGTGAAGTATGGCTACACCTTC | CASNDEGGVKYGYTF | - | TRBJ1-2 | TRBV6-1 | -
TGTGCCATCAGCAAAAATCCGGGAAACTCCTACGAGCAGTACTTC | CAISKNPGNSYEQYF | - | TRBJ2-7 | TRBV10-3 | -
TGTGCCAGCAGCTTTTCCCTCCTCGGGGGAGACGGAAACACCATATATTTT | CASSFSLLGGDGNTIYF | - | TRBJ1-3 | TRBV7-8 | -
TGTGCCAGCAGCCCTGGGACAGGGCAATCTAGCATTCAGTACTTC | CASSPGTGQSSIQYF | - | TRBJ2-4 | TRBV5-6 | TRBD1
TGTGCCAGCAGTTTATGGACGGGTCTTGGTGCCACTAATGAAAAACTGTTTTTT | CASSLWTGLGATNEKLFF | - | TRBJ1-4 | TRBV28 | -